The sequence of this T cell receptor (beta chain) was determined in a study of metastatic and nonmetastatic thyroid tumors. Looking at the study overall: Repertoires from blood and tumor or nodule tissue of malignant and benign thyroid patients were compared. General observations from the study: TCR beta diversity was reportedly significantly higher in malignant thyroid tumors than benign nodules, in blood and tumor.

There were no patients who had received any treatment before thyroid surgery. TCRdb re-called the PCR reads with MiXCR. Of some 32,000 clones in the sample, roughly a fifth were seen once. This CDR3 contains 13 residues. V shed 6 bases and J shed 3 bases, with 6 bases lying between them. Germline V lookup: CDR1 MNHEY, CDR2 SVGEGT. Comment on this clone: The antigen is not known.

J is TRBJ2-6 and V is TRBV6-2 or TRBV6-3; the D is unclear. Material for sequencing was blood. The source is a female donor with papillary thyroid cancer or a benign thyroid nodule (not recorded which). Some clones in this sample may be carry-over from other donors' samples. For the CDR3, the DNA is TGTGCCAGCAGCCTGGGTGGGGCCAACGTCCTGACTTTC. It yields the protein CASSLGGANVLTF.